The rows below give T cell receptor beta chains drawn from one sample of a study of OX40 agonist ivuxolimab in advanced cancers. Produced via immunoSEQ multiplex PCR; TCRdb's table is partial and in-frame only. This table holds around 65,000 clones, roughly 87% found once. Sequenced material: CD4+ or CD8+ T cells sorted from blood, taken in a trial of the OX40 agonist ivuxolimab. The receptor source for this set is an adult with an advanced solid tumor such as melanoma, head and neck, liver or kidney cancer. Both conserved end residues are part of each CDR3. A D gene is named only where the DNA matches it firmly. Clone sizes are given selectively: once, few, many, or a class where the clone is expanded.

abundance | j_gene | d_gene | v_gene | len | CDR3nt | CDR3aa
few | TRBJ1-1 | - | TRBV6-4 | 13 | TGTGCCAGCAGTGTTGAAGTGAACACTGAAGCTTTCTTT | CASSVEVNTEAFF
- | TRBJ2-3 | - | TRBV4-1 | 17 | TGCGCCAGCAGCCAACTCGTCTCGGAGGCGCTCACAGATACGCAGTATTTT | CASSQLVSEALTDTQYF
once | TRBJ1-1 | - | TRBV19 | 13 | TGTGCCAGTAGTCAGGGACTGAACACTGAAGCTTTCTTT | CASSQGLNTEAFF
- | TRBJ1-1 | - | TRBV19 | 14 | TGTGCCAGTAGGCCTAGGGGGGGGAACACTGAAGCTTTCTTT | CASRPRGGNTEAFF
- | TRBJ1-6 | - | TRBV5-6 | 14 | TGTGCCAGCAGCTTGGATAGGTCCAATTCACCCCTCCACTTT | CASSLDRSNSPLHF
- | TRBJ2-2 | TRBD2 | TRBV5-6 | 14 | TGTGCCAGCAACCCCCGGCGGGGGACCGGGGAGCTGTTTTTT | CASNPRRGTGELFF
- | TRBJ2-2 | TRBD2 | TRBV15 | 16 | TGTGCCACCAGCAGCCAGCGGGGGGGCCGCACCGGGGAGCTGTTTTTT | CATSSQRGGRTGELFF
- | TRBJ1-2 | - | TRBV7-9 | 12 | TGTGCCAGCAGCCCCCTCTGGGATGGCTACACCTTC | CASSPLWDGYTF
- | TRBJ1-2 | - | TRBV7-6 | 15 | TGTGCCAGCAGCTTAGCGGAGGGGGGAGAGTATGGCTACACCTTC | CASSLAEGGEYGYTF
- | TRBJ2-5 | TRBD2 | TRBV11-2 | 17 | TGTGCCAGCAGCCTGGGGTGGGCTAGCGGGGGGCGAGAGACCCAGTACTTC | CASSLGWASGGRETQYF
- | TRBJ2-3 | - | TRBV7-2 | 18 | TGTGCCAGCAGCGGTAGGGGAGCCGTCGAGGCGCCCACAGATACGCAGTATTTT | CASSGRGAVEAPTDTQYF
- | TRBJ1-1 | - | TRBV5-4 | 15 | TGTGCCAGCAGCGCGCTCCCGATAGGGAACACTGAAGCTTTCTTT | CASSALPIGNTEAFF
- | TRBJ1-2 | TRBD1 | TRBV4-3 | 16 | TGCGCCAGCAGCCAAGATCTTGAAGGGGGCGCGGGGGGCTACACCTTC | CASSQDLEGGAGGYTF
- | TRBJ1-1 | TRBD1 | TRBV19 | 12 | TGTGCCAGCGGACAGGGGGCGGCTGAAGCTTTCTTT | CASGQGAAEAFF
- | TRBJ2-7 | TRBD1 | TRBV5-4 | 15 | TGTGCCAGCAGCTTGGTGGACAGGGCCGATGGGGAGCAGTACTTC | CASSLVDRADGEQYF
- | TRBJ1-5 | - | TRBV7-2 | 14 | TGTGCCAGCGCTCGGGAACAGTACAATCAGCCCCAGCATTTT | CASAREQYNQPQHF
- | TRBJ1-1 | - | TRBV7-9 | 12 | TGTGCCAGCAGCTTAGCCAGTAGGGAAGCTTTCTTT | CASSLASREAFF
- | TRBJ1-6 | TRBD1 | TRBV7-2 | 13 | TGTGCCAGCAGCTTTGACAGGGTATCTCCCCTCCACTTT | CASSFDRVSPLHF
once | TRBJ2-1 | - | TRBV12-2 | 15 | TGTGCAAGTCGCTCCCGAGCGGGGGGATACAATGAGCAGTTCTTC | CASRSRAGGYNEQFF
- | TRBJ2-7 | TRBD1 | TRBV18 | 14 | TGTGCCAGCTCAACCGACAGGGTAAAGGGCGAGCAGTACTTC | CASSTDRVKGEQYF
- | TRBJ1-3 | - | TRBV10-3 | 15 | TGTGCCATCAGTGAGTCGCGAAGGGGTGGAAACACCATATATTTT | CAISESRRGGNTIYF
- | TRBJ2-3 | - | TRBV10-1 | 15 | TGCGCCAGCAGTCTGGACTCTTTGGGAGTAGATACGCAGTATTTT | CASSLDSLGVDTQYF
- | TRBJ2-3 | - | TRBV7-2 | 13 | TGTGCCAGCAGCAACAGGGGAGGAGATACGCAGTATTTT | CASSNRGGDTQYF
- | TRBJ2-1 | TRBD1 | TRBV7-2 | 17 | TGTGCCAGCAGCTTGCTAACCGGGACAGGGAGCCACAATGAGCAGTTCTTC | CASSLLTGTGSHNEQFF
- | TRBJ2-7 | - | TRBV6-5 | 14 | TGTGCCAGCAGCCTGAGCGTCCAGGGTTCCGAGCAGTACTTC | CASSLSVQGSEQYF
- | TRBJ2-3 | TRBD2 | TRBV11-1 | 16 | TGTGCCAGCAGCCAACAGGGGCGGGAGGGCCGAGATACGCAGTATTTT | CASSQQGREGRDTQYF
- | TRBJ2-7 | - | TRBV28 | 11 | TGTGCCAGCGGCAGAGGCTACGAGCAGTACTTC | CASGRGYEQYF
once | TRBJ1-3 | - | TRBV5-4 | 14 | TGTGCCAGCAGCCTACAGGGCTCTGGAAACACCATATATTTT | CASSLQGSGNTIYF
- | TRBJ2-1 | TRBD2 | TRBV18 | 16 | TGTGCCAGCTCACCAGGGGGCGGGGGGACCGACAATGAGCAGTTCTTC | CASSPGGGGTDNEQFF
- | TRBJ1-5 | TRBD1 | TRBV7-8 | 17 | TGTGCCAGCAGCTTAGACAGGGGTGTGGGTCACAATCAGCCCCAGCATTTT | CASSLDRGVGHNQPQHF
- | TRBJ1-1 | - | TRBV14 | 14 | TGTGCCAGCAGCGGGGACCTCCGGGGGACTGAAGCTTTCTTT | CASSGDLRGTEAFF
- | TRBJ2-7 | TRBD1 | TRBV2 | 15 | TGTGCCAGCAGTGATATCGGGACAGGGACCTACGAGCAGTACTTC | CASSDIGTGTYEQYF
once | TRBJ2-1 | TRBD1 | TRBV6-5 | 16 | TGTGCCAGCAGTTACTCCGGGACAGCCGTCTCCAATGAGCAGTTCTTC | CASSYSGTAVSNEQFF
- | TRBJ2-1 | - | TRBV7-9 | 13 | TGTGCCAGCAGCTTACTTCCGGACAATGAGCAGTTCTTC | CASSLLPDNEQFF
- | TRBJ1-1 | - | TRBV25-1 | 13 | TGTGCCAGCAGTCTTCGGGGGAACACTGAAGCTTTCTTT | CASSLRGNTEAFF
few | TRBJ1-1 | - | TRBV10-3 | 15 | TGTGCCATCAGAGGGACGGCCGGCTGGGACACTGAAGCTTTCTTT | CAIRGTAGWDTEAFF
- | TRBJ1-2 | - | TRBV6-4 | 14 | TGTGCCAGCAGTGACTCGAGCGGGCTCTATGGCTACACCTTC | CASSDSSGLYGYTF
- | TRBJ2-7 | TRBD2 | TRBV4-1 | 14 | TGCGCCAGCAGCCAAGCGGGGGGAAGGTACGAGCAGTACTTC | CASSQAGGRYEQYF
- | TRBJ1-4 | - | TRBV6-1 | 15 | TGTGCCAGCAGTCCTCAGGGACGGGCTAATGAAAAACTGTTTTTT | CASSPQGRANEKLFF
- | TRBJ2-1 | TRBD1 | TRBV18 | 13 | TGTGCCAGCTCGCAAGACAGGGACAATGAGCAGTTCTTC | CASSQDRDNEQFF
- | TRBJ1-2 | - | TRBV27 | 15 | TGTGCCAGCAGTGTGAACAGAATAACGAACTATGGCTACACCTTC | CASSVNRITNYGYTF
- | TRBJ2-5 | - | TRBV19 | 14 | TGTGCCAGTAGTCCCCTAGCCTTCCAAGAGACCCAGTACTTC | CASSPLAFQETQYF
few | TRBJ2-1 | TRBD2 | TRBV2 | 16 | TGTGCCAGCAGACGGCAAACTAGCGGGGGCCACAATGAGCAGTTCTTC | CASRRQTSGGHNEQFF
- | TRBJ2-2 | TRBD1 | TRBV2 | 13 | TGTGCCAGCCCGCCTACAGGGGACGGGGAGCTGTTTTTT | CASPPTGDGELFF
- | TRBJ2-5 | TRBD1 | TRBV4-2 | 14 | TGTGCCAGCAGCCAAGGACAGGGCCCGGAGACCCAGTACTTC | CASSQGQGPETQYF
- | TRBJ2-1 | TRBD2 | TRBV5-4 | 16 | TGTGCCAGCAGCTCTATGTGGGGACTAGTGAAGCCTGAGCAGTTCTTC | CASSSMWGLVKPEQFF
- | TRBJ1-4 | - | TRBV7-8 | 15 | TGTGCCAGCAGCTTAGGGGGCCCCACTAATGAAAAACTGTTTTTT | CASSLGGPTNEKLFF
- | TRBJ2-7 | TRBD1 | TRBV5-4 | 19 | TGTGCCAGCAGCGAGGGTATGGGCGGGAACAGGGGGGAAGACTACGAGCAGTACTTC | CASSEGMGGNRGEDYEQYF
once | TRBJ2-3 | - | TRBV7-8 | 13 | TGTGCCAGCAGCCCGGTGAGGGGAAATACGCAGTATTTT | CASSPVRGNTQYF
- | TRBJ2-3 | TRBD2 | TRBV9 | 15 | TGTGCCAGCAGCTTCCCCCAGCGGGGGACAGATACGCAGTATTTT | CASSFPQRGTDTQYF
once | TRBJ1-2 | - | TRBV6-5 | 12 | TGTGCCAGCAGTTCCTCGGTGGACGGCTACACCTTC | CASSSSVDGYTF
- | TRBJ1-1 | - | TRBV7-2 | 14 | TGTGCCAGCAGCTTCGGACTGGGGAACACTGAAGCTTTCTTT | CASSFGLGNTEAFF
- | TRBJ2-7 | TRBD2 | TRBV11-2 | 17 | TGTGCCAGCAGCGCCCTCTCAGGGACTAGCGGGGCCCACGAGCAGTACTTC | CASSALSGTSGAHEQYF
- | TRBJ2-7 | TRBD1 | TRBV15 | 15 | TGTGCCACCAGCAGGCTTGGACAGGGGGCAAACGAGCAGTACTTC | CATSRLGQGANEQYF
few | TRBJ2-1 | TRBD2 | TRBV10-2 | 15 | TGCGCCAGCAGTGTGACTAGCGGGGGAGTCAATGAGCAGTTCTTC | CASSVTSGGVNEQFF
- | TRBJ1-5 | - | TRBV12-5 | 13 | TGTGCTAGTGGTTTTGCCGACCCTCAGCCCCAGCATTTT | CASGFADPQPQHF
once | TRBJ1-4 | - | TRBV6-5 | 14 | TGTGCCAGCAGTTACTCGACTGTAGGTGAAAAACTGTTTTTT | CASSYSTVGEKLFF
- | TRBJ2-5 | - | TRBV9 | 14 | TGTGCCAGCAGCGTAGAGGGGGTCAAAGAGACCCAGTACTTC | CASSVEGVKETQYF
- | TRBJ2-2 | TRBD1 | TRBV19 | 15 | TGTGCCAGTGGGACCTTGACAGGGGCGACCGGGGAGCTGTTTTTT | CASGTLTGATGELFF